This entry lists 24 T cell receptor beta chains sequenced from one sample in a study of blood T cell repertoires in COVID-19. Some clones are missing from TCRdb's copy, which holds only in-frame ones; the method was immunoSEQ multiplex PCR. Of about 100,000 clones listed, roughly 80% are singletons. The sequencing sample was made of peripheral blood. Receptors were obtained from a man in his sixties with acute or convalescent COVID-19.

This chain uses TRBV7-2 with TRBJ1-2, with 10 bases matching TRBD1. Germline CDR1 reads SGHTA; CDR2 reads FQGNSA. There are 15 residues in the CDR3. V lost 5 bases to trimming and J lost 5 bases; unmatched junction nucleotides: 8. The DNA of the CDR3 is TGTGCCAGCAGCCTACGCGACAGGGGGCGTTATGGCTACACCTTC. Its protein product is CASSLRDRGRYGYTF.

CDR3 residues: CASSQDWDSGGAKNIQYF. The DNA for the CDR3 is TGCGCCAGCAGCCAAGATTGGGACTCGGGGGGCGCCAAAAACATTCAGTACTTC. J is TRBJ2-4 and V is TRBV4-3; TRBD2 is a possible D gene (7 bases). Trimming pared 0 bases from V and 1 base from J, leaving 16 bases between. Germline V gene lookup returns CDR1 LGHNA and CDR2 YSLEER. The CDR3 is made up of 18 amino acids.

The chain combines TRBV28 with TRBJ2-5; the D gene is possibly TRBD1 (6 bases). Germline V CDR1 and CDR2: MDHEN, SYDVKM. V gave up 0 bases and J gave up 2 bases, with 16 bases separating them. The CDR3 length is 17 residues. CDR3 nucleotide sequence: TGTGCCAGCAGTTTATGGACCGGGACACGGATGCAAGAGACCCAGTACTTC. Its protein product is CASSLWTGTRMQETQYF.

The V gene is TRBV9, the J gene TRBJ2-5, with 9 bases identical to TRBD2. This CDR3 is built from 16 residues. Germline CDR1 SGDLS, CDR2 YYNGEE. The V segment lost 4 bases and the J segment 3 bases; nucleotides outside the gene matches: 10. CDR3 DNA: TGTGCCAGCAGCTCCCACCCATTAGCGGGGGAAGAGACCCAGTACTTC. Protein sequence: CASSSHPLAGEETQYF.

The J gene is TRBJ1-1, the V gene TRBV28; the D gene is possibly TRBD1 (6 bases). The CDR3 extends over 17 amino acids. The germline gives CDR1 MDHEN, CDR2 SYDVKM. Trimming removed 3 bases at V and 5 bases at J, with 22 bases between. This chain's CDR3 is CASSFFRGASRKTEAFF. The CDR3 DNA is TGTGCCAGCAGTTTTTTCAGGGGCGCCTCTAGGAAGACTGAAGCTTTCTTT.

J is TRBJ2-7 and V is TRBV11-1; 7 bases fit TRBD1. Trimming cost V 6 bases and J 1 base; bases outside gene matches: 3. The CDR3 is made up of 13 amino acids. CDR1 and CDR2 from the germline V gene are SGHAT and FQDESV (reference sequence). The CDR3 DNA reads TGTGCCAGCAGGCAACAGGGGTCCTACGAGCAGTACTTC. It codes for CASRQQGSYEQYF.

J is TRBJ1-1 and V is TRBV27; D might be TRBD1 (6 bases). This CDR3 is built from 16 residues. CDR1 is MNHEY and CDR2 is SMNVEV in the germline V gene (reference sequence). Trimming took off 3 bases at V and 6 bases at J, with 20 bases between the two ends. The CDR3 region has the DNA TGTGCCAGCAGTTTTTACAGGGAAACTAGGGTGGCTGAAGCTTTCTTT. Translation: CASSFYRETRVAEAFF.

This clone has a single count. The rearrangement uses TRBV7-2 and TRBJ2-5; 10 nucleotides match TRBD1. The V gene's germline CDR1 is SGHTA and CDR2 FQGNSA. The CDR3 is 14 amino acids. V trimming: 6 bases; J trimming: 5 bases; junction bases outside the gene matches: 6. The CDR3 region has the DNA TGTGCCAGCAGACCGACAGGGGGCGGTGAGACCCAGTACTTC. Encoded protein: CASRPTGGGETQYF. Variable domain in full (rest from reference TRBV7-2 and TRBJ2-5): GAGVSQSPSNKVTEKGKDVELRCDPISGHTALYWYRQSLGQGLEFLIYFQGNSAPDKSGLPSDRFSAERTGGSVSTLTIQRTQQEDSAVYLCASRPTGGGETQYFGPGTRLLVL.

V and J are TRBV24-1 and TRBJ2-1, with TRBD2 matching over 11 bases. The CDR3 has 16 residues. The trim removed 9 bases at V and 1 base at J, leaving 7 bases unmatched. CDR1 and CDR2 (germline): KGHDR, SFDVKD. The CDR3 spells CATGGGLADSYNEQFF. DNA of the CDR3: TGTGCCACCGGGGGGGGACTAGCGGATTCCTACAATGAGCAGTTCTTC.

The chain couples TRBV19 to TRBJ2-3, with D possibly being TRBD1 (6 bases). Trimming removed 6 bases from V and 1 base from J, with 14 bases in between. Per the germline V gene, CDR1 is LNHDA and CDR2 is SQIVND (reference sequence). This CDR3 region has 15 residues. The CDR3 coding sequence is TGTGCCAGTAGGCGACAGGAGTTCGGCACAGATACGCAGTATTTT. Protein product: CASRRQEFGTDTQYF.

J is TRBJ1-2 and V is TRBV18; 7 bases line up with TRBD1. This CDR3 comprises 16 residues. Germline V lookup: CDR1 KGHSH, CDR2 LQKENI. Losses at the gene ends were 5 bases for V and 5 bases for J; bases not matched to a gene: 14. CDR3 bases: TGTGCCAGCTCATCCGATACAGGGGCTACCTATTATGGCTACACCTTC. It codes for CASSSDTGATYYGYTF.

This rearrangement joins TRBV5-1 to TRBJ2-2; 8 bases match TRBD1. The CDR3 runs to 15 residues. V lost 3 bases, J lost 5 bases, and 6 bases stayed unmatched. Per the germline V gene, CDR1 is SGHRS and CDR2 is YFSETQ. In DNA, the CDR3 is TGCGCCAGCAGCTATGGACAGGGCGGAACCGGGGAGCTGTTTTTT. Its translation: CASSYGQGGTGELFF. Using reference TRBV5-1 and TRBJ2-2 for the parts outside the CDR3, the full variable domain is KAGVTQTPRYLIKTRGQQVTLSCSPISGHRSVSWYQQTPGQGLQFLFEYFSETQRNKGNFPGRFSGRQFSNSRSEMNVSTLELGDSALYLCASSYGQGGTGELFFGEGSRLTVL.

This clone was seen more than once but under ten times. The chain uses TRBV7-6 and TRBJ1-5; 9 bases match TRBD1. The CDR3 is 15 amino acids. Germline CDR1 is SGHVS and CDR2 is FNYEAQ. Germline trimming cut 1 base from V and 2 bases from J; bases unmatched to any gene: 0. The CDR3 here is CASSLGDRGNQPQHF. CDR3 nucleotides: TGTGCCAGCAGCTTAGGGGACAGGGGCAATCAGCCCCAGCATTTT.

V and J are TRBV7-2 and TRBJ1-1; perhaps TRBD1 as D (5 bases). V was trimmed by 5 bases and J by 5 bases, leaving 12 bases between them. Per the germline V gene, CDR1 is SGHTA and CDR2 is FQGNSA. The CDR3 runs 13 residues. CDR3 sequence: CASSQETVTEAFF. DNA for the CDR3: TGTGCCAGCAGCCAGGAGACAGTGACTGAAGCTTTCTTT.

The gene calls are TRBV2 and TRBJ2-3; no definite D call. Germline CDR1 reads SNHLY; CDR2 reads FYNNEI. Trimming cost V 8 bases and J 2 bases, with 5 bases left between them. The CDR3 has 11 residues. CDR3 amino acids: CASSITDTQYF. In DNA, the CDR3 is TGTGCCAGCTCAATCACAGATACGCAGTATTTT.

This clone was recorded once. This chain joins TRBV5-4 and TRBJ1-1, with D perhaps matching TRBD1 (5 bases). The CDR3 is made up of 13 amino acids. Germline CDR1 is SGHNT and CDR2 is YYREEE (reference sequence). V gave up 6 bases and J gave up 1 base, with 10 bases separating them. CDR3 sequence: CASKHGGNTEAFF. CDR3 DNA: TGTGCCAGCAAACACGGGGGGAACACTGAAGCTTTCTTT.

CDR3 DNA sequence: TGTGCCAGTAGTAGGTGGGACAGGGGGCGTTTACCAGAGACCCAGTACTTC. This translates into CASSRWDRGRLPETQYF. The chain employs TRBV19 and TRBJ2-5, with TRBD1 matching over 12 bases. After removal of 4 bases from V and 4 bases from J, the junction contained 10 bases not matched to a gene. Germline assignment: CDR1 LNHDA and CDR2 SQIVND (reference sequence). The CDR3 is made up of 17 amino acids.

This clone was observed a single time. The CDR3 sequence: CASSSLAGVSYEQYF. CDR3 nucleotides: TGTGCCAGCAGTTCTCTAGCGGGAGTCAGCTACGAGCAGTACTTC. J is TRBJ2-7 and V is TRBV27; 10 bases are a match to TRBD2. Germline V CDR1 and CDR2: MNHEY, SMNVEV (reference sequence). V lost 4 bases to trimming and J lost 3 bases; unmatched junction nucleotides: 6. The CDR3 loop spans 15 amino acids.

This clone has just one count. V is TRBV4-1 and J is TRBJ1-1, with TRBD1 identical over 9 bases. Germline assignment: CDR1 MGHRA and CDR2 YSYEKL. This CDR3 spans 15 amino acids. V was clipped by 1 base and J by 2 bases; unmatched bases: 2. The DNA for the CDR3 is TGCGCCAGCAGCCAAGCGGGACAGGGAAACACTGAAGCTTTCTTT. It yields the protein CASSQAGQGNTEAFF.

The chain has TRBV6-5 and TRBJ1-1, with D perhaps matching TRBD1 (6 bases). V lost 5 bases, J lost 3 bases, and 10 bases lay in between. Germline V lookup: CDR1 MNHEY, CDR2 SVGAGI. CDR3 length: 13 amino acids. The CDR3 DNA follows: TGTGCCAGCAGTCGCACAGGGTACACTGAAGCTTTCTTT. Translating it yields CASSRTGYTEAFF.

The chain uses TRBV9 and TRBJ2-7; 7 bases are a match to TRBD1. J lost 2 bases, V lost 0 bases, and 5 bases had no gene match. The CDR3 is 15 residues long. Germline V gene sequence: CDR1 SGDLS, CDR2 YYNGEE. The CDR3 protein is CASSVARGSAYEQYF. CDR3 coding DNA: TGTGCCAGCAGCGTAGCCAGGGGGTCGGCCTACGAGCAGTACTTC.

The chain couples TRBV12-5 to TRBJ1-5; D gene uncertain. In germline, CDR1 is LGHNT, CDR2 FRNRAP. This CDR3 spans 16 amino acids. V lost 6 bases to trimming and J lost 2 bases, with 17 bases between them. The CDR3 reads CASGPDRPGGNQPQHF. The CDR3 DNA is TGTGCTAGTGGACCCGACCGTCCGGGAGGCAATCAGCCCCAGCATTTT.

This sequence joins TRBV7-9 and TRBJ1-2, with 7 bases identical to TRBD1. Losses at the gene ends were 5 bases for V and 0 bases for J; bases not matched to a gene: 6. The V gene's germline CDR1 is SEHNR and CDR2 FQNEAQ (reference sequence). The CDR3 extends over 15 amino acids. DNA of the CDR3: TGTGCCAGCAGCCCCAGACAGGGACCTAACTATGGCTACACCTTC. This translates into CASSPRQGPNYGYTF.

The rearrangement uses TRBV6-5 and TRBJ1-5, with TRBD1 matching 8 bases. This CDR3 is built from 14 residues. From germline, CDR1 is MNHEY and CDR2 SVGAGI. The ends lost 6 bases at V and 7 bases at J; junction bases unmatched: 8. As DNA, the CDR3 is TGTGCCAGCAGATCGGACAGGGCATCACAGCCCCAGCATTTT. Residues: CASRSDRASQPQHF.